The next 10 T cell receptor beta chains were all read from a single sample in a study of blood T cells in healthy people across ages (dated by TCRdb to between 2015 and 2016). The library was prepared using 5' RACE. Sequencing was carried out with an Illumina HiSeq 2500. The second PCR ran for roughly 7 to 12 cycles and used a J-beta primer mix along with a sample-barcoded 5' primer. The public reads were run again by TCRdb, first through fastp at Q25 and then through MiXCR, and only productive beta chains were kept. Rows matching on CDR3 protein sequence are summarized as one entry with the most common DNA and genes. For this sample there are fewer than 900,000 distinct CDR3 sequences; roughly 44% appear just once. The top ten clonotypes cover 20% to 25% of the sample. The sequencing sample was made of blood. These receptors originate from a woman between 55 and 75 years old in good health.

Comment on this clonotype: An end of the junction does not agree with germline; a read error may underlie this. J is TRBJ2-7 and V is TRBV7-7; D not certain. This CDR3 spans 13 amino acids. Germline lookup yields CDR1 SSHAT and CDR2 FNYEAQ (reference sequence). CDR3 residues: CASSVAEPYEQYF. CDR3 DNA sequence: TGTGCCAGCAGCGTAGCCGAGCCTTACGAGCAGTACTTC.

The chain recombines TRBV12-3 or TRBV12-4 with TRBJ2-5; D is undetermined. V lost 1 base to trimming and J lost 12 bases, with 15 bases between them. This CDR3 comprises 13 residues. CDR3 sequence reads: CASSLESGRFKYF. The CDR3 DNA reads as TGTGCCAGCAGTTTAGAAAGTGGCAGGTTTAAGTACTTC.

V and J are TRBV6-1 and TRBJ2-5; 9 bases are a match to TRBD1. The CDR3 is 15 amino acids. V was clipped by 2 bases and J by 7 bases; unmatched bases: 8. Germline lookup yields CDR1 MNHNS and CDR2 SASEGT. DNA of the CDR3: TGTGCCAGCAGTGAATCCTGGACAGGGGAAGGGACCCAGTACTTC. Translating it yields CASSESWTGEGTQYF.

On this clonotype itself: This clone may be a read error of a much larger clone one base away. V is TRBV12-3 or TRBV12-4 and J is TRBJ2-5; D is possibly TRBD1 or TRBD2 (5 bases each). The V and J ends lost 4 bases and 11 bases respectively, with 14 bases between them. The CDR3 consists of 12 residues. Here the CDR3 reads CASSWGINEQYF. CDR3 nucleotides: TGTGCCAGCAGTTGGGGGATAAATGAGCAGTACTTC.

This rearrangement joins TRBV11-2 to TRBJ2-1; weak D call: TRBD1 (5 bases). The CDR3 is 14 amino acids. Trimming took off 1 base at V and 2 bases at J, with 6 bases between the two ends. The V gene's germline CDR1 is SGHAT and CDR2 FQNNGV. This CDR3 reads CASSLGTPYNEQFF. CDR3 DNA sequence: TGTGCCAGCAGCTTAGGGACACCCTACAATGAGCAGTTCTTC. The variable domain in full, with the rest retrieved from reference TRBV11-2 and TRBJ2-1, is EAGVAQSPRYKIIEKRQSVAFWCNPISGHATLYWYQQILGQGPKLLIQFQNNGVVDDSQLPKDRFSAERLKGVDSTLKIQPAKLEDSAVYLCASSLGTPYNEQFFGPGTRLTVL.

This clonotype showed up just once. V and J are TRBV5-1 and TRBJ2-7; D might be TRBD1 (5 bases). Per germline, CDR1 SGHRS and CDR2 YFSETQ. The CDR3 runs 15 residues. The ends were cut back, 5 bases at V and 1 base at J, with 16 bases in the middle. The CDR3 loop reads CASRIIGASSYEQYF. The CDR3 coding sequence is TGCGCCAGCAGGATCATAGGGGCCTCTTCCTACGAGCAGTACTTC.

This clonotype was picked up many times. CDR3 sequence reads: CASRQAGAEEQYF. In DNA form, the CDR3 reads TGCGCCAGCAGACAGGCAGGGGCGGAAGAGCAGTACTTC. V is TRBV5-1 and J is TRBJ2-7; tentative D call: TRBD1 (6 bases). V was clipped by 5 bases and J by 7 bases, with 16 bases between them. From germline, CDR1 is SGHRS and CDR2 YFSETQ. The CDR3 spans 13 residues.

There are many counts of this clonotype. This chain connects TRBV25-1 to TRBJ1-2, with D possibly being TRBD1 (5 bases). Trimming stripped 7 bases from V and 7 bases from J, with 19 bases between. The CDR3 sequence is 14 residues long. Germline V gene data show CDR1 as MGHDK and CDR2 as SYGVNS. The CDR3 nucleotides are TGTGCCAGCACCGAAACGGGGGTCACCGCTGGCTACACCTTC. It codes for CASTETGVTAGYTF.

This rearrangement joins TRBV21-1 to TRBJ2-1; the tabulated D call, TRBD1, remains unverified against the DNA. TRBV21-1 represents a pseudogene. The CDR3 runs to 15 residues. The CDR3 sequence: CASSRRGQGRNEQFF. The CDR3 DNA reads TGTGCCAGCAGCAGACGGGGACAGGGGCGTAATGAGCAGTTCTTC.

The CDR3 nucleotides read TGTGCCAGCAGCTTAGTTACCTCTTCCTACGAGCAGTACTTC. This gives the protein CASSLVTSSYEQYF. The V gene is TRBV7-2, the J gene TRBJ2-7; D is unclear. The CDR3 spans 14 residues. Trimming cost V 1 base and J 1 base, with 8 bases left between them. Germline CDR1 and CDR2: SGHTA and FQGNSA.